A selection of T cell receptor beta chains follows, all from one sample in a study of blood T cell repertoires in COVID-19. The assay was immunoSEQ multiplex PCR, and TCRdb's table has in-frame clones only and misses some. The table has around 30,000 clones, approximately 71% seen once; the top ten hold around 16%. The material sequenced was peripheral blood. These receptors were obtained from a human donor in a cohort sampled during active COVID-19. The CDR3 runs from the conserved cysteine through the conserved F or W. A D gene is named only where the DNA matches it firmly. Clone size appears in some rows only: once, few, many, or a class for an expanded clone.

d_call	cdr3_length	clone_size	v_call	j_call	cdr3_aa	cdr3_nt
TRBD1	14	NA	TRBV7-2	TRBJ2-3	CASNRMQGADTQYF	TGTGCCAGCAACAGGATGCAGGGGGCAGATACGCAGTATTTT
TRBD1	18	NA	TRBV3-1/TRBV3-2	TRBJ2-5	CASSQGVSGTGGVGTQYF	TGTGCCAGCAGCCAAGGTGTCTCCGGGACAGGAGGGGTTGGGACCCAGTACTTC
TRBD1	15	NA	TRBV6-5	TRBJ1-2	CASNRPGQGDYGYTF	TGTGCCAGCAATCGCCCGGGACAGGGGGACTATGGCTACACCTTC
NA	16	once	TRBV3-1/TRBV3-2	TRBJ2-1	CASSPHTGNSYNEQFF	TGTGCCAGCAGCCCCCATACAGGGAACTCCTACAATGAGCAGTTCTTC
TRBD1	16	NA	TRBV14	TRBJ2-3	CASSHGQGPSTDTQYF	TGTGCCAGCAGCCATGGACAGGGCCCAAGCACAGATACGCAGTATTTT
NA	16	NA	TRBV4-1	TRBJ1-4	CASSQDLSGLNEKLFF	TGCGCCAGCAGCCAAGACTTATCAGGTCTTAATGAAAAACTGTTTTTT
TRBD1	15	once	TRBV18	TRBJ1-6	CASSPQAQGNSPLHF	TGTGCCAGCTCACCACAAGCACAGGGGAATTCACCCCTCCACTTT
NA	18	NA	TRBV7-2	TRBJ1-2	CASSLDGTMFRSNYGYTF	TGTGCCAGCAGCTTAGACGGGACAATGTTTCGGTCTAACTATGGCTACACCTTC
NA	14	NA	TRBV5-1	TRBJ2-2	CASSLGLLPGELFF	TGCGCCAGCAGCTTAGGACTATTACCCGGGGAGCTGTTTTTT
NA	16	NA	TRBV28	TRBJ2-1	CASSASTGSLYNEQFF	TGTGCCAGCAGCGCATCGACAGGTTCTCTCTACAATGAGCAGTTCTTC
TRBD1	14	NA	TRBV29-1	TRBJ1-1	CSGASSQGVTEAFF	TGCAGCGGGGCCAGTAGTCAGGGGGTCACTGAAGCTTTCTTT
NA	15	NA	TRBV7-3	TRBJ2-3	CASSFNGRRTDTQYF	TGTGCCAGCAGCTTTAATGGGAGACGTACAGATACGCAGTATTTT
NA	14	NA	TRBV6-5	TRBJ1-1	CASDNRRRATEAFF	TGTGCCAGCGACAACCGGCGGAGGGCCACTGAAGCTTTCTTT
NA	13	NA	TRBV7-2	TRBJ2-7	CASSPERLYEQYF	TGTGCCAGCAGCCCAGAGCGGTTATACGAGCAGTACTTC
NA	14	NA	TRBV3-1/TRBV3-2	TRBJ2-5	CASSQQAGYGTQYF	TGTGCCAGCAGCCAACAAGCGGGCTACGGGACCCAGTACTTC
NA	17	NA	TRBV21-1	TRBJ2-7	CASSKFAAGGAGAEQYF	TGTGCCAGCAGCAAATTCGCAGCGGGAGGAGCGGGGGCCGAGCAGTACTTC
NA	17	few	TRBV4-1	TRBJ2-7	CASSPRLTGFRTYEQYF	TGCGCCAGCAGCCCACGTCTTACAGGGTTCAGAACCTACGAGCAGTACTTC
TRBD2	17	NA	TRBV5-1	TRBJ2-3	CASSSGVLGGSTDTQYF	TGCGCCAGCAGCTCGGGAGTTCTGGGGGGGAGCACAGATACGCAGTATTTT
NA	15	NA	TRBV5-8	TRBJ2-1	CASSLDREVDNEQFF	TGTGCCAGCAGCTTAGACAGGGAGGTCGACAATGAGCAGTTCTTC
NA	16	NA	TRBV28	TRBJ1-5	CASSLGYGGVGQPQHF	TGTGCCAGCAGTTTAGGTTATGGAGGGGTGGGTCAGCCCCAGCATTTT
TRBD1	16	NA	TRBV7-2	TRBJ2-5	CASSLGQGAFQETQYF	TGTGCCAGCAGCTTGGGGCAGGGGGCCTTCCAAGAGACCCAGTACTTC
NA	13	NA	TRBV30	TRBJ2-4	CAWDYPGVNIQYF	TGTGCCTGGGACTACCCGGGGGTAAACATTCAGTACTTC
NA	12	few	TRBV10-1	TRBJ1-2	CASSDSAYGYTF	TGCGCCAGCAGTGATAGCGCCTATGGCTACACCTTC
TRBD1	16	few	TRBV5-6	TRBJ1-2	CASSTPGQGEGYGYTF	TGTGCCAGCAGCACCCCCGGACAGGGGGAAGGCTATGGCTACACCTTC
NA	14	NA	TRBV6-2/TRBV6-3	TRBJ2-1	CASSYSVQGQKQFF	TGTGCCAGCAGTTACTCGGTACAGGGACAAAAGCAGTTCTTC
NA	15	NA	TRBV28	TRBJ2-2	CASREHRAGTGELFF	TGTGCCAGCAGAGAACACAGGGCGGGCACCGGGGAGCTGTTTTTT
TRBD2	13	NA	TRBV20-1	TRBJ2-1	CSASRGRYNEQFF	TGCAGTGCTAGTCGCGGGAGGTACAATGAGCAGTTCTTC
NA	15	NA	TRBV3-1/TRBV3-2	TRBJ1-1	CASSQDNRDFAEAFF	TGTGCCAGCAGCCAAGACAACAGGGATTTCGCTGAAGCTTTCTTT
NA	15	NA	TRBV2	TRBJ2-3	CASSGAGAATDTQYF	TGTGCCAGCAGTGGGGCGGGGGCCGCCACAGATACGCAGTATTTT
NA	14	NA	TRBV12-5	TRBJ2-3	CASGPGYSTDTQYF	TGTGCTAGTGGTCCAGGGTATAGCACAGATACGCAGTATTTT
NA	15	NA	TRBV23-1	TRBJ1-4	CASSQSFPAVGKLFF	TGCGCCAGCAGTCAATCCTTCCCAGCGGTAGGAAAACTGTTTTTT
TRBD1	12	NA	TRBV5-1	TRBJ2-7	CASRTLTGDQYF	TGCGCCAGCAGGACCCTGACAGGGGACCAGTACTTC
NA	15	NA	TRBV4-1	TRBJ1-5	CASSQESNSNQPQHF	TGCGCCAGCAGCCAAGAGAGCAACAGCAATCAGCCCCAGCATTTT
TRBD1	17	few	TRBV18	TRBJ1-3	CASSPFQNRGSGNTIYF	TGTGCCAGCTCACCATTTCAAAACAGGGGGTCTGGAAACACCATATATTTT
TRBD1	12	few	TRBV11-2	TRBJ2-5	CASGQGVETQYF	TGTGCCAGTGGACAGGGGGTAGAGACCCAGTACTTC
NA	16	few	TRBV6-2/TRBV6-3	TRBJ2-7	CASSYLRLSGVNEQYF	TGTGCCAGCAGTTATTTAAGACTATCGGGGGTGAACGAGCAGTACTTC
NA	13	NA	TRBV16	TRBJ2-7	CASSHGRGYEQYF	TGTGCCAGCAGCCATGGACGGGGCTACGAGCAGTACTTC
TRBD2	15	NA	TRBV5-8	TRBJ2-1	CASRQSGGVFDEQFF	TGTGCCAGCAGACAGAGCGGGGGGGTTTTTGATGAGCAGTTCTTC
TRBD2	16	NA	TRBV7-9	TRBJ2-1	CASSLGGGRAGYEQFF	TGTGCCAGCAGCTTAGGGGGCGGGAGGGCTGGCTATGAGCAGTTCTTC
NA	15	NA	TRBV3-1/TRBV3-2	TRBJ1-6	CASSQGDMTNSPLHF	TGTGCCAGCAGCCAAGGAGACATGACTAATTCACCCCTCCACTTT
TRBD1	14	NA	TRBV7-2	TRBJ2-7	CASSKGQGPYEQYF	TGTGCCAGCAGCAAGGGACAGGGCCCCTACGAGCAGTACTTC
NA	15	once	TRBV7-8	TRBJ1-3	CASSFGEGSGNTIYF	TGTGCCAGCAGCTTTGGGGAGGGCTCTGGAAACACCATATATTTT
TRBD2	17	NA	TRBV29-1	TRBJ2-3	CSVTPFSGLAGGDTQYF	TGCAGCGTCACCCCCTTCTCCGGACTAGCGGGAGGAGATACGCAGTATTTT
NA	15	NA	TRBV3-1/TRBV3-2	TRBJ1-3	CASSQVILSGNTIYF	TGTGCCAGCAGCCAAGTTATCCTCTCTGGAAACACCATATATTTT
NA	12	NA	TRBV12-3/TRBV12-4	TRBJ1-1	CASSLGRTEAFF	TGTGCCAGCAGTTTAGGTCGGACTGAAGCTTTCTTT
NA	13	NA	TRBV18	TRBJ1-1	CASSPGGWTEAFF	TGTGCCAGCTCACCGGGGGGTTGGACTGAAGCTTTCTTT
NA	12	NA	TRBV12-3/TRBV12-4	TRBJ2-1	CASSSQRYEQFF	TGTGCCAGCAGTTCTCAGCGTTATGAGCAGTTCTTC
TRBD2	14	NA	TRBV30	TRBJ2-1	CAWSVGLAAGEQFF	TGTGCCTGGAGTGTGGGACTAGCGGCTGGTGAGCAGTTCTTC
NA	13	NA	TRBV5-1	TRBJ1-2	CASSEDTNYGYTF	TGCGCCAGCAGCGAGGATACTAACTATGGCTACACCTTC
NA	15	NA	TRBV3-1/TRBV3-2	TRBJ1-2	CASSQVGSGRYGYTF	TGTGCCAGCAGCCAAGTGGGGTCGGGGAGGTATGGCTACACCTTC
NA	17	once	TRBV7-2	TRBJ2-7	CASSLNPPGWSPREQYF	TGTGCCAGCAGCTTAAATCCGCCAGGGTGGTCCCCAAGGGAGCAGTACTTC
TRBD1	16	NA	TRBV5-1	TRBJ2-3	CASRPETGPAGDTQYF	TGCGCCAGCAGACCCGAGACAGGGCCGGCGGGAGATACGCAGTATTTT
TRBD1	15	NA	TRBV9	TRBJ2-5	CASSYRDRVLETQYF	TGTGCCAGCAGCTACCGGGACAGGGTCTTAGAGACCCAGTACTTC
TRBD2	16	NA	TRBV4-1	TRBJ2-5	CASSQSVSGGRETQYF	TGCGCCAGCAGCCAGTCGGTTTCGGGGGGGCGAGAGACCCAGTACTTC
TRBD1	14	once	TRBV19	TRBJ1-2	CASSLGTVRYGYTF	TGTGCCAGTAGCCTGGGGACAGTTAGATATGGCTACACCTTC
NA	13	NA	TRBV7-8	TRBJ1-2	CASSKQGAYGYTF	TGTGCCAGCAGCAAGCAGGGCGCCTATGGCTACACCTTC
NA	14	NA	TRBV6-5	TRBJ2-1	CASSYGKWYNEQFF	TGTGCCAGCAGTTACGGCAAGTGGTACAATGAGCAGTTCTTC